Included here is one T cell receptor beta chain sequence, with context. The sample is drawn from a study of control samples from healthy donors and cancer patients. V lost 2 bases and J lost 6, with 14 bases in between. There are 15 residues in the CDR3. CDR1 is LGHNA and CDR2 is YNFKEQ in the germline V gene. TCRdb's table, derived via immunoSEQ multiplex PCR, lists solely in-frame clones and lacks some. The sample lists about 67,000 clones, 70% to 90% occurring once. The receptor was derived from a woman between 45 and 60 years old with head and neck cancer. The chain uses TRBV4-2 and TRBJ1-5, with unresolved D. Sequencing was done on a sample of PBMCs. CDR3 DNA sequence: TGTGCCAGCAGCCAACGTGAAATACCCGGTCAGCCCCAGCATTTT. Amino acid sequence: CASSQREIPGQPQHF.